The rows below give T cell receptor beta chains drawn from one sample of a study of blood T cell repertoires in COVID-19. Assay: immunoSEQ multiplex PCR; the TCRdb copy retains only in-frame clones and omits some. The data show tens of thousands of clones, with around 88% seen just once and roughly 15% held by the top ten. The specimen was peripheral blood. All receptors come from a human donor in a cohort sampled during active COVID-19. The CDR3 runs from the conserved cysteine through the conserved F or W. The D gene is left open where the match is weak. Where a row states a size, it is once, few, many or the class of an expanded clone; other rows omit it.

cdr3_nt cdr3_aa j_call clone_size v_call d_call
TGTGCCAGCAGCCAAGATCTGCGGACAGGGGGCTACGAGCAGTACTTC CASSQDLRTGGYEQYF TRBJ2-7 - TRBV4-2 TRBD1
TGTGCCAGCAGTGAAGTCCAGGGACTCTCTGGAGCTTTCTTT CASSEVQGLSGAFF TRBJ1-1 medium-sized TRBV6-1 -
TGTGCCAGCAGCGGGACTAGCGGACACTACAATGAGCAGTTCTTC CASSGTSGHYNEQFF TRBJ2-1 - TRBV2 TRBD2
TGTGCCAGCAGGGGGGATCCGGGACTAGCTACAGATACGCAGTATTTT CASRGDPGLATDTQYF TRBJ2-3 - TRBV4-2 TRBD2
TGTGCCAGCAGCCCGGGACTAGCCCGAGGAGAGGAGACCCAGTACTTC CASSPGLARGEETQYF TRBJ2-5 - TRBV9 TRBD2
TGTGCCAGCAGTGAACCAGGGGGGAATGAGCAGTTCTTC CASSEPGGNEQFF TRBJ2-1 - TRBV2 -
TGTGCCACCAGCACATCTGGAGGGCGCTCTGGGGCCAACGTCCTGACTTTC CATSTSGGRSGANVLTF TRBJ2-6 - TRBV15 -
TGTGCCACCAGCAGAGATCGGGGAGGAACTTCCTATGGCTACACCTTC CATSRDRGGTSYGYTF TRBJ1-2 - TRBV15 -
TGTGCCAGCAGATCGACAGGCAACCAAGAGACCCAGTACTTC CASRSTGNQETQYF TRBJ2-5 - TRBV5-6 -
TGTGCCAGCAGCCAAGGTCGGGGAGGAGCTCAGCCCCAGCATTTT CASSQGRGGAQPQHF TRBJ1-5 - TRBV3-1/TRBV3-2 -
TGCAGCGTTGAAGGGGCAGGGGCAGCTGAGCAGTACTTC CSVEGAGAAEQYF TRBJ2-7 once TRBV29-1 -
TGTGCCAGTAGTCGACCCGAGGCGGGCTACACCTTC CASSRPEAGYTF TRBJ1-2 - TRBV19 -
TGTGCCATCACCGGGACAGGGAAGGGGACAGATACGCAGTATTTT CAITGTGKGTDTQYF TRBJ2-3 - TRBV10-3 TRBD1
TGTGCCAGCAGCTCCGGACAGGGGAGAAGTGGCTCCTACGAGCAGTACTTC CASSSGQGRSGSYEQYF TRBJ2-7 - TRBV7-9 TRBD1
TGTGCCAGCACCCGGGCAGGGGAAGCTTTCTTT CASTRAGEAFF TRBJ1-1 - TRBV25-1 -
TGCGCCAGCAGCCAAGTCCAGGCGAGCAATCAGCCCCAGCATTTT CASSQVQASNQPQHF TRBJ1-5 - TRBV4-1 -
TGTGCCAGCAGCCCAACCTTGGTTAGGGGCTCCTATAATTCACCCCTCCACTTT CASSPTLVRGSYNSPLHF TRBJ1-6 once TRBV14 -
TGTGCCAGCAGCTTGGGGACAGGGTCCTACGAGCAGTACTTC CASSLGTGSYEQYF TRBJ2-7 - TRBV7-2 TRBD1
TGTGCCACCAGTGATTGGTCCAGCGACTACAATGAGCAGTTCTTC CATSDWSSDYNEQFF TRBJ2-1 - TRBV24-1 -
TGTGCCAGCAGCAAAGCGCTAGCGGGAGGGGAAGAGACCCAGTACTTC CASSKALAGGEETQYF TRBJ2-5 few TRBV21-1 -
TGCGCCAGCAGCTTGCGCCAGGGGGCGAACAATGAGCAGTTCTTC CASSLRQGANNEQFF TRBJ2-1 - TRBV5-1 TRBD1
TGTGCCAGCAGCTCCAGAGGTCCCGCGGCGGGACGCTACAATGAGCAGTTCTTC CASSSRGPAAGRYNEQFF TRBJ2-1 - TRBV11-2 -
TGCGCCAGCAGTGAGGCTGGGGCTGCACGTCAAGAGACCCAGTACTTC CASSEAGAARQETQYF TRBJ2-5 - TRBV10-1 -
TGTGCCAGCAGTGAACCCGGACAGGGGGCCGGCTATGGCTACACCTTC CASSEPGQGAGYGYTF TRBJ1-2 - TRBV2 TRBD1
TGTGCCAGCAGTACGTCCCCGGGACAGATTTCAAGCTCCTACAATGAGCAGTTCTTC CASSTSPGQISSSYNEQFF TRBJ2-1 - TRBV27 TRBD1
TGTGCCATCACCGCTAGCGGAGCCGGTCATGAGCAGTTCTTC CAITASGAGHEQFF TRBJ2-1 - TRBV10-3 TRBD2
TGTGCCAGCAGTTACTCAGGAGATAACTATGGCTACACCTTC CASSYSGDNYGYTF TRBJ1-2 - TRBV6-5 -
TGCAGCGTGAGGACAGAGTTTAACTATGGCTACACCTTC CSVRTEFNYGYTF TRBJ1-2 - TRBV29-1 -
TGTGCCAGCAGCTCGAACACCCCCTACGAGCAGTACTTC CASSSNTPYEQYF TRBJ2-7 few TRBV7-2 -
TGTGCCAGCAGGGTAACAGGGGGCGGGTTGTACGAGCAGTACTTC CASRVTGGGLYEQYF TRBJ2-7 - TRBV27 TRBD1
TGTGCCAGCAGCCGGGACAGGAGACAAGAGACCCAGTACTTC CASSRDRRQETQYF TRBJ2-5 - TRBV28 TRBD1
TGTGCCAGCAGCTTAGGGCGCGGACCGGGACAGGGGGTCACTGAAGCTTTCTTT CASSLGRGPGQGVTEAFF TRBJ1-1 - TRBV7-8 TRBD1
TGTGCCAGCAGTTTTCGCGAGGATACGCAGTATTTT CASSFREDTQYF TRBJ2-3 - TRBV12-3/TRBV12-4 -
TGCGCCAGCAGTGAGTCATGGAGACAGGGGGCCTTGAACACTGAAGCTTTCTTT CASSESWRQGALNTEAFF TRBJ1-1 - TRBV10-1 TRBD1
TGCGCCAGCAGCTCCACCGGGACAGGGTACGAGCAGTACTTC CASSSTGTGYEQYF TRBJ2-7 - TRBV5-1 TRBD1
TGTGCCAGCTCACCGGGCTCAATCGTCGAAGCTTTCTTT CASSPGSIVEAFF TRBJ1-1 - TRBV18 -
TGTGCCAGCAGTGTAGCGGTTAGGTCACCCCTCCACTTT CASSVAVRSPLHF TRBJ1-6 - TRBV27 -
TGTGCCAGTAGTTTGGGACAGGGCTCTGGGGCCAACGTCCTGACTTTC CASSLGQGSGANVLTF TRBJ2-6 - TRBV19 TRBD1
TGTGCCACCAGCAGAGATAAAGCGGGAGGGCGCGGTGAGCAGTTCTTC CATSRDKAGGRGEQFF TRBJ2-1 few TRBV15 TRBD2
TGTGCCAGCAGTCCAGGACAGCAGCACTACTATTTT CASSPGQQHYYF TRBJ1-4 - TRBV12-3/TRBV12-4 -
TGTGCCAGCAGCGTAGGCCAGGGGGATAATTCACCCCTCCACTTT CASSVGQGDNSPLHF TRBJ1-6 few TRBV9 TRBD1
TGTGCCAGTGCTCGAGGGACAGGCTACAATGAGCAGTTCTTC CASARGTGYNEQFF TRBJ2-1 few TRBV19 TRBD1
TGTGCCAGCAGCCAACAGAGCTACGAGCAGTACTTC CASSQQSYEQYF TRBJ2-7 - TRBV5-6 -
TGTGCCAGCAGCCGCCTGGGACTAGCGGGGGGTTTGGATGAGCAGTTCTTC CASSRLGLAGGLDEQFF TRBJ2-1 - TRBV3-1/TRBV3-2 TRBD2
TGCGCCAGCAGCTCCCCGGGACAGGGCCTTGAGCAGTTCTTC CASSSPGQGLEQFF TRBJ2-1 - TRBV5-1 TRBD1
TGTGCCAGCAGCCTTTGGCGGGAGGCCCGAGAGACCCAGTACTTC CASSLWREARETQYF TRBJ2-5 - TRBV4-2 TRBD2
TGCAGTGCTAGTACCTCTAGGGGAGGGCCAGATACGCAGTATTTT CSASTSRGGPDTQYF TRBJ2-3 - TRBV20-1 TRBD2
TGCGCCAGCAGCAACGGACTAGCGGGGCAAGAGACCCAGTACTTC CASSNGLAGQETQYF TRBJ2-5 - TRBV5-1 TRBD2
TGTGCCAGCAGCTCTACAGGATCGGGCTACACCTTC CASSSTGSGYTF TRBJ1-2 - TRBV11-2 -
TGTGCCAGCAGTTTATTCGTCCTAGCGGGAGGGCCGAATGAGCAGTTCTTC CASSLFVLAGGPNEQFF TRBJ2-1 - TRBV28 TRBD2